A single sample gave rise to the 6 T cell receptor beta chains below, sequenced in a study of cytomegalovirus exposure and HLA in healthy donors. The protocol was immunoSEQ multiplex PCR, while the TCRdb copy is restricted to in-frame clones and leaves out a portion. Here the sample spans 90,000 to 110,000 clones, more than 85% being singletons. Specimen: PBMCs. The receptors stem from a woman in her late teens or twenties in good health and CMV-seropositive.

V usage is TRBV15 and J usage is TRBJ2-3; TRBD2 aligns across 9 bases. The trim removed 5 bases at V and 2 bases at J, leaving 2 bases unmatched. The CDR3 spans 14 residues. Per germline, CDR1 LNHNV and CDR2 YYDKDF (reference sequence). The CDR3 region has the DNA TGTGCCACCAGCCTAGCGGGACTCACAGATACGCAGTATTTT. This encodes CATSLAGLTDTQYF.

This rearrangement joins TRBV19 to TRBJ2-1, with a possible D match to TRBD1 (5 bases). The CDR3 is 15 residues long. Germline V gene data show CDR1 as LNHDA and CDR2 as SQIVND (reference sequence). V lost 3 bases to trimming and J lost 5 bases, with 14 bases between them. The CDR3 is CASSIMAGPNNEQFF. CDR3 nucleotide sequence: TGTGCCAGTAGTATTATGGCAGGGCCCAACAATGAGCAGTTCTTC. Together with reference TRBV19 and TRBJ2-1, the CDR3 gives the full variable domain: DGGITQSPKYLFRKEGQNVTLSCEQNLNHDAMYWYRQDPGQGLRLIYYSQIVNDFQKGDIAEGYSVSREKKESFPLTVTSAQKNPTAFYLCASSIMAGPNNEQFFGPGTRLTVL.

This chain links TRBV15 with TRBJ2-7; 7 bases map to TRBD2. Per germline, CDR1 LNHNV and CDR2 YYDKDF (reference sequence). The J segment lost 3 bases and the V segment lost 5 bases, leaving 4 bases of the junction unmatched. The CDR3 contains 13 residues. The CDR3 is CATSLGGIYEQYF. The CDR3 region has the DNA TGTGCCACCAGCCTCGGGGGGATCTACGAGCAGTACTTC.

The chain links TRBV7-3 to TRBJ1-1; 10 positions match TRBD1. Germline CDR1 is SGHTA and CDR2 is FQGTGA. The V gene end was trimmed by 4 bases and the J gene end by 3 bases; junction bases not matched to a gene: 2. The CDR3 has 14 residues. The CDR3 protein is CASSWDRGDTEAFF. The CDR3 bases are TGTGCCAGCAGCTGGGACAGGGGAGACACTGAAGCTTTCTTT.

The sample holds one count of this clone. This rearrangement joins TRBV19 to TRBJ1-4; no clear D. This CDR3 comprises 15 residues. Trimming took off 2 bases at V and 1 base at J, with 8 bases between the two ends. Germline loops: CDR1 LNHDA, CDR2 SQIVND (reference sequence). In nucleotides, the CDR3 is TGTGCCAGTAGTATACGAGGGTTAACTAATGAAAAACTGTTTTTT. Translation gives CASSIRGLTNEKLFF.

The chain joins TRBV19 to TRBJ1-1, with unresolved D. The CDR3 consists of 15 residues. Germline V gene lookup returns CDR1 LNHDA and CDR2 SQIVND (reference sequence). The ends were cut back, 5 bases at V and 0 bases at J, with 13 bases in the middle. This chain's CDR3 is CASSPRGPMNTEAFF. The CDR3 DNA sequence: TGTGCCAGTAGTCCCCGGGGTCCAATGAACACTGAAGCTTTCTTT.